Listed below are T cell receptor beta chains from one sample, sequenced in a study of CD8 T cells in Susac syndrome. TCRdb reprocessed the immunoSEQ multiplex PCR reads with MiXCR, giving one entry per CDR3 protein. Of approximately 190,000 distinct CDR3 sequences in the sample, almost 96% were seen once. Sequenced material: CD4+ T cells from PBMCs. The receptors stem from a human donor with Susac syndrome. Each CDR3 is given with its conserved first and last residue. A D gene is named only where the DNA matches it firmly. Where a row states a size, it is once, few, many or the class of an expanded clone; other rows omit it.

cdr3_aa: CSARVPRQNYEQYF
cdr3_nt: TGCAGTGCTAGAGTCCCCAGGCAAAATTACGAGCAGTACTTC
j_call: TRBJ2-7
clone_size: .
d_call: .
v_call: TRBV20-1

cdr3_aa: CASGLGVGQPNTEAFF
cdr3_nt: TGTGCTAGTGGTTTGGGGGTCGGACAGCCGAACACTGAAGCTTTCTTT
j_call: TRBJ1-1
clone_size: .
d_call: .
v_call: TRBV12-5

cdr3_aa: CASSVDSGNTIYF
cdr3_nt: TGTGCCAGCAGCGTCGACAGCGGAAACACCATATATTTT
j_call: TRBJ1-3
clone_size: .
d_call: .
v_call: TRBV9

cdr3_aa: CSALKRDREIQPFAYEQYF
cdr3_nt: TGCAGTGCGCTAAAGAGGGACAGGGAAATCCAGCCCTTCGCCTACGAGCAGTACTTC
j_call: TRBJ2-7
clone_size: .
d_call: TRBD1
v_call: TRBV20-1

cdr3_aa: CSVEEGGSEQYF
cdr3_nt: TGCAGCGTTGAAGAAGGGGGGAGCGAGCAGTACTTC
j_call: TRBJ2-7
clone_size: .
d_call: .
v_call: TRBV29-1

cdr3_aa: CASSEQGYEQYF
cdr3_nt: TGTGCCAGCAGTGAACAAGGGTACGAGCAGTACTTC
j_call: TRBJ2-7
clone_size: .
d_call: .
v_call: TRBV25-1

cdr3_aa: CSVLEGGRGNTIYF
cdr3_nt: TGCAGCGTTCTGGAGGGGGGTAGAGGAAACACCATATATTTT
j_call: TRBJ1-3
clone_size: .
d_call: .
v_call: TRBV29-1

cdr3_aa: CSVVGGTNTGELFF
cdr3_nt: TGCAGCGTTGTCGGGGGCACAAACACCGGGGAGCTGTTTTTT
j_call: TRBJ2-2
clone_size: .
d_call: .
v_call: TRBV29-1

cdr3_aa: CASSLHDRDYEQYF
cdr3_nt: TGTGCCAGCAGCCTCCACGACAGGGATTACGAGCAGTACTTC
j_call: TRBJ2-7
clone_size: .
d_call: TRBD1
v_call: TRBV3-1

cdr3_aa: CAWSTGTSPAETQYF
cdr3_nt: TGTGCCTGGAGTACCGGGACTAGCCCTGCGGAGACCCAGTACTTC
j_call: TRBJ2-5
clone_size: .
d_call: TRBD2
v_call: TRBV30

cdr3_aa: CASGTGQSFGKLFF
cdr3_nt: TGTGCCAGCGGTACTGGACAGAGCTTTGGAAAACTGTTTTTT
j_call: TRBJ1-4
clone_size: .
d_call: .
v_call: TRBV12-3/TRBV12-4

cdr3_aa: CASSSDRHNEQFF
cdr3_nt: TGTGCCAGCAGTTCTGACAGACACAATGAGCAGTTCTTC
j_call: TRBJ2-1
clone_size: .
d_call: .
v_call: TRBV5-4

cdr3_aa: CASVDRGLTGELFF
cdr3_nt: TGTGCCAGCGTCGACAGGGGGCTAACCGGGGAGCTGTTTTTT
j_call: TRBJ2-2
clone_size: .
d_call: TRBD1
v_call: TRBV2

cdr3_aa: CASSQDVTGQYF
cdr3_nt: TGTGCCAGCAGCCAAGATGTGACGGGGCAGTACTTC
j_call: TRBJ2-7
clone_size: .
d_call: .
v_call: TRBV3-1

cdr3_aa: CASSLSGDRNEAFF
cdr3_nt: TGTGCCAGTAGCCTCTCCGGGGACAGAAATGAAGCTTTCTTT
j_call: TRBJ1-1
clone_size: once
d_call: TRBD1
v_call: TRBV19

cdr3_aa: CASKRGTAEAFF
cdr3_nt: TGTGCCAGCAAGAGGGGAACCGCTGAAGCTTTCTTT
j_call: TRBJ1-1
clone_size: .
d_call: .
v_call: TRBV6-2/TRBV6-3

cdr3_aa: CSARVRRLIGANYGYTF
cdr3_nt: TGCAGTGCTAGGGTCAGACGGCTGATAGGGGCTAACTATGGCTACACCTTC
j_call: TRBJ1-2
clone_size: .
d_call: .
v_call: TRBV20-1

cdr3_aa: CAWRTGGNQPQHF
cdr3_nt: TGTGCCTGGAGGACAGGGGGCAATCAGCCCCAGCATTTT
j_call: TRBJ1-5
clone_size: few
d_call: TRBD1
v_call: TRBV30

cdr3_aa: CASSPRWGGTDTQYF
cdr3_nt: TGTGCCAGCAGCCCCAGGTGGGGGGGCACAGATACGCAGTATTTT
j_call: TRBJ2-3
clone_size: .
d_call: .
v_call: TRBV3-1

cdr3_aa: CASKPRTFQRNTEAFF
cdr3_nt: TGTGCCAGCAAGCCGAGGACCTTCCAACGGAACACTGAAGCTTTCTTT
j_call: TRBJ1-1
clone_size: .
d_call: .
v_call: TRBV27

cdr3_aa: CSVWDRANEKLFF
cdr3_nt: TGCAGCGTTTGGGACAGGGCTAATGAAAAACTGTTTTTT
j_call: TRBJ1-4
clone_size: .
d_call: TRBD1
v_call: TRBV29-1

cdr3_aa: CAWSVYRVQETQYF
cdr3_nt: TGTGCCTGGAGTGTATACAGGGTTCAAGAGACCCAGTACTTC
j_call: TRBJ2-5
clone_size: .
d_call: .
v_call: TRBV30

cdr3_aa: CASSPRLAGYEQYF
cdr3_nt: TGTGCCAGCAGCCCCCGACTAGCGGGCTACGAGCAGTACTTC
j_call: TRBJ2-7
clone_size: .
d_call: TRBD2
v_call: TRBV13

cdr3_aa: CASGLAGGSYNEQFF
cdr3_nt: TGTGCCAGCGGGCTAGCGGGGGGCAGTTACAATGAGCAGTTTTTC
j_call: TRBJ2-1
clone_size: .
d_call: TRBD2
v_call: TRBV4-2

cdr3_aa: CASSYTGSGYTF
cdr3_nt: TGTGCCAGCAGTTACACAGGGAGTGGCTACACCTTC
j_call: TRBJ1-2
clone_size: once
d_call: .
v_call: TRBV6-5

cdr3_aa: CAWRPPSGGADTQYF
cdr3_nt: TGTGCCTGGAGACCACCTAGCGGGGGTGCAGATACGCAGTATTTT
j_call: TRBJ2-3
clone_size: .
d_call: TRBD2
v_call: TRBV30

cdr3_aa: CASSLGADRGYTF
cdr3_nt: TGTGCCAGCAGCTTGGGAGCAGATCGTGGCTACACCTTC
j_call: TRBJ1-2
clone_size: .
d_call: .
v_call: TRBV5-4

cdr3_aa: CSAPRLAGGPGSYNEQFF
cdr3_nt: TGCAGTGCTCCCCGACTAGCGGGGGGGCCCGGCTCCTACAATGAGCAGTTCTTC
j_call: TRBJ2-1
clone_size: .
d_call: TRBD2
v_call: TRBV20-1

cdr3_aa: CSASLVAGGSNQPQHF
cdr3_nt: TGCAGTGCTAGTTTAGTAGCAGGGGGCTCTAATCAGCCCCAGCATTTT
j_call: TRBJ1-5
clone_size: .
d_call: TRBD1
v_call: TRBV20-1

cdr3_aa: CASSINLLGALGGGTDTQYF
cdr3_nt: TGTGCCAGCAGCATCAATTTGCTGGGGGCGCTTGGGGGCGGCACAGATACGCAGTATTTT
j_call: TRBJ2-3
clone_size: .
d_call: .
v_call: TRBV6-4

cdr3_aa: CASIGGPYTEAFF
cdr3_nt: TGTGCCAGCATCGGAGGCCCTTACACTGAAGCTTTCTTT
j_call: TRBJ1-1
clone_size: .
d_call: .
v_call: TRBV28

cdr3_aa: CATLLGSAGELFF
cdr3_nt: TGTGCGACGTTACTCGGTAGCGCCGGGGAGCTGTTTTTT
j_call: TRBJ2-2
clone_size: .
d_call: .
v_call: TRBV6-2/TRBV6-3

cdr3_aa: CASSVPSDGANVLTF
cdr3_nt: TGTGCCAGCAGCGTACCCTCAGATGGGGCCAACGTCCTGACTTTC
j_call: TRBJ2-6
clone_size: .
d_call: .
v_call: TRBV9

cdr3_aa: CASSQSARPLHF
cdr3_nt: TGTGCCAGCAGCCAGTCGGCCCGACCCCTCCACTTT
j_call: TRBJ1-6
clone_size: .
d_call: .
v_call: TRBV7-2

cdr3_aa: CASSQEINSYEQYF
cdr3_nt: TGTGCCAGCTCACAAGAGATTAACTCCTACGAGCAGTACTTC
j_call: TRBJ2-7
clone_size: .
d_call: .
v_call: TRBV18

cdr3_aa: CATRTGVCGEQYF
cdr3_nt: TGTGCCACCAGAACAGGGGTCTGCGGCGAGCAGTACTTC
j_call: TRBJ2-7
clone_size: .
d_call: TRBD1
v_call: TRBV24-1

cdr3_aa: CASSESGLTKGEQFF
cdr3_nt: TGTGCCAGCAGTGAATCAGGACTAACCAAGGGAGAGCAGTTCTTC
j_call: TRBJ2-1
clone_size: .
d_call: .
v_call: TRBV25-1

cdr3_aa: CASSLVDPTQETQYF
cdr3_nt: TGCGCCAGCAGCTTGGTGGATCCCACCCAAGAGACCCAGTACTTC
j_call: TRBJ2-5
clone_size: .
d_call: .
v_call: TRBV5-1

cdr3_aa: CASSYSDPQGTEAFF
cdr3_nt: TGTGCCAGCAGTTACTCCGACCCACAGGGGACTGAAGCTTTCTTT
j_call: TRBJ1-1
clone_size: .
d_call: TRBD1
v_call: TRBV6-6

cdr3_aa: CASSQENSWGYTF
cdr3_nt: TGTGCCAGCAGCCAAGAGAACTCGTGGGGCTACACCTTC
j_call: TRBJ1-2
clone_size: .
d_call: .
v_call: TRBV14

cdr3_aa: CASSQGGGREAGELFF
cdr3_nt: TGTGCCAGCAGCCAAGGCGGGGGCCGGGAGGCCGGGGAGCTGTTTTTT
j_call: TRBJ2-2
clone_size: once
d_call: .
v_call: TRBV4-2

cdr3_aa: CSARGPDSGNSPLHF
cdr3_nt: TGCAGTGCTAGAGGTCCCGACAGCGGCAATTCACCCCTCCACTTT
j_call: TRBJ1-6
clone_size: .
d_call: .
v_call: TRBV20-1

cdr3_aa: CASSPGTATQYF
cdr3_nt: TGTGCCAGCAGCCCCGGGACAGCAACGCAGTATTTT
j_call: TRBJ2-3
clone_size: .
d_call: TRBD1
v_call: TRBV12-3/TRBV12-4

cdr3_aa: CSAMGSLRYGYTF
cdr3_nt: TGCAGTGCTATGGGTTCGCTTCGTTATGGCTACACCTTC
j_call: TRBJ1-2
clone_size: .
d_call: .
v_call: TRBV20-1

cdr3_aa: CASSYSRGPNSEAFF
cdr3_nt: TGTGCCAGCAGTTACTCGAGGGGGCCTAACTCTGAAGCTTTCTTT
j_call: TRBJ1-1
clone_size: .
d_call: TRBD1
v_call: TRBV6-5